One and the same sample provided the 4 T cell receptor beta chains below, sequenced in a study of T cell responses to AZD1222 COVID-19 vaccine. Sequencing used immunoSEQ multiplex PCR; TCRdb keeps in-frame clones, though not all of them. The table has more than 65,000 clones, approximately 85% seen once. The input for sequencing was peripheral blood, taken 28 days after the second AZD1222 dose. The receptors stem from an adult who received the AZD1222 COVID-19 vaccine.

The chain employs TRBV28 and TRBJ1-1; perhaps TRBD1 as D (5 bases). Germline CDR1 and CDR2: MDHEN and SYDVKM. The ends were cut back, 7 bases at V and 1 base at J, with 16 bases in the middle. The CDR3 consists of 15 residues. CDR3 nucleotide sequence: TGTGCCAGCAAACCCCCAGGGCAGAAGAACACTGAAGCTTTCTTT. Translated: CASKPPGQKNTEAFF.

In its sample, this clone was seen once. The CDR3 here is CASSQAYLAGDTGELFF. CDR3 nucleotides: TGTGCCAGCAGCCAAGCCTACCTAGCGGGAGACACCGGGGAGCTGTTTTTT. The rearrangement uses TRBV3-1 (or the pseudogene TRBV3-2) and TRBJ2-2, with 10 bases that match TRBD2. Losses at the gene ends were 1 base for V and 3 bases for J; bases not matched to a gene: 5. From germline, CDR1 is LGHDT and CDR2 YNNKEL (reference sequence). The CDR3 runs to 17 residues.

The V and J genes are TRBV19 and TRBJ2-7; 8 bases are a match to TRBD1. J gave up 7 bases and V 9 bases, and 11 bases lay outside the gene matches. The CDR3 covers 13 residues. Germline lookup yields CDR1 LNHDA and CDR2 SQIVND (reference sequence). CDR3 amino acids: CASRTTGVGEQYF. The CDR3 nucleotides read TGTGCCAGCAGAACGACAGGGGTCGGAGAGCAGTACTTC.

This rearrangement joins TRBV19 to TRBJ1-4, with D possibly being TRBD1 (5 bases). V was trimmed by 10 bases and J by 5 bases, leaving 20 bases between them. The CDR3 consists of 15 residues. Looked up from germline, CDR1 is LNHDA and CDR2 is SQIVND (reference sequence). The CDR3 region is CATRDPGRGNEKLFF. The CDR3 nucleotides read TGTGCCACCCGGGACCCGGGTCGTGGAAATGAAAAACTGTTTTTT.